This T cell receptor beta chain was sequenced during a study of post-analysis software for immune sequencing data. Points from the study as a whole: In multiple sclerosis, normalized Chao1 diversity was significantly below that of controls. Comparison of patients with controls showed five TRBV segments more frequent in patients, TRBV5-6, TRBV5-1 and TRBV20-1 among them.

As for this clonotype: The target antigen is unknown.

The V gene's germline CDR1 is SGHAT and CDR2 FQNNGV. CDR3 length: 16 residues. V shed 2 bases, J shed 4 bases, and the junction held 11 bases outside the gene matches. Unique molecular identifiers were built into the TCR beta cDNA libraries. From the PCR reads, TCRdb called clonotypes with MiXCR, one entry per CDR3 protein. The sample records 600,000 to 700,000 distinct CDR3 sequences, approximately 60% being singletons. The gene calls are TRBV11-2 and TRBJ2-7; 7 bases line up with TRBD2. The origin of this receptor is a girl aged 2 to 10 with multiple sclerosis. What was sequenced was blood. CDR3 residues: CASSLNLATSSYEQYF. The CDR3 DNA follows: TGTGCCAGCAGCTTAAATCTAGCGACTAGCTCTTACGAGCAGTACTTC.